A selection of T cell receptor beta chains follows, all from one sample in a study of T cell changes during pregnancy in multiple sclerosis. Measured with immunoSEQ multiplex PCR; TCRdb has only the in-frame clones, and not every one. Of approximately 74,000 clones listed, 70% to 90% are singletons. The material sequenced was peripheral blood, taken before pregnancy. These receptors were taken from a female donor with multiple sclerosis, enrolled in a pregnancy study. Each CDR3 is given with its conserved first and last residue. A D gene is named only where the DNA matches it firmly. For some rows the clone size is stated as once, few or many, or as a class when expanded; others skip it.

J gene,D gene,V gene,clone size,CDR3 DNA,CDR3 protein
TRBJ2-1,NA,TRBV15,NA,TGTGCCACCAGCGAGGACAGAGCCTTGTACAATGAGCAGTTCTTC,CATSEDRALYNEQFF
TRBJ2-5,TRBD2,TRBV4-1,NA,TGCGCCAGCAGCCAAGATCAAGGGCTAGCGGGGCAAGAGACCCAGTACTTC,CASSQDQGLAGQETQYF
TRBJ1-1,TRBD1,TRBV18,NA,TGTGCCAGCTCACCACCGGGACAGGGAGGGAGCACTGAAGCTTTCTTT,CASSPPGQGGSTEAFF
TRBJ1-5,NA,TRBV5-8,NA,TGTGCCAGCAGCTTGGGGACAGACGTTAGCAATCAGCCCCAGCATTTT,CASSLGTDVSNQPQHF
TRBJ2-7,NA,TRBV5-4,once,TGTGCCAGCAGCTTGGTAGGGGATGAGCAGTACTTC,CASSLVGDEQYF
TRBJ1-6,NA,TRBV27,NA,TGTGCCAGCACCCCGGGTGGGGGGTTAATGGGTAATTCACCCCTCCACTTT,CASTPGGGLMGNSPLHF
TRBJ2-1,TRBD1,TRBV4-2,NA,TGTGCCAGCAGCCTCGTCGAAGGACAGGACTACAATGAGCAGTTCTTC,CASSLVEGQDYNEQFF
TRBJ1-2,TRBD1,TRBV11-1,few,TGTGCCAGCAGCGGGCGACAGGGGGGTTTCTCCTTC,CASSGRQGGFSF
TRBJ2-1,TRBD2,TRBV6-5,NA,TGTGCCAGCAGTTACTCTCACCCGGGAGGTCCCAGTGAGCAGTTCTTC,CASSYSHPGGPSEQFF
TRBJ1-2,TRBD1,TRBV19,NA,TGTGCCAGCCAACAGGGGGCGCGTGGCTACACCTTC,CASQQGARGYTF
TRBJ2-7,NA,TRBV11-2,NA,TGTGCCAGCAGCCCCCGGGAGACTAAGGAGCAGTACTTC,CASSPRETKEQYF
TRBJ1-5,NA,TRBV19,NA,TGTGCCAGTAGTATAGGGGACGCGGGGGGGTATCAGCCCCAGCATTTT,CASSIGDAGGYQPQHF
TRBJ1-4,TRBD1,TRBV28,NA,TGTGCCAGCAGGAGGACAGGGGGGTATGAAAAACTGTTTTTT,CASRRTGGYEKLFF
TRBJ1-2,NA,TRBV19,NA,TGTGCCACTCGCGGAGGAGCAATTAACTATGGCTACACCTTC,CATRGGAINYGYTF
TRBJ2-2,NA,TRBV4-3,NA,TGCGCCAGCAGCCAAGAGCCCCCGAACTCGAACACCGGGGAGCTGTTTTTT,CASSQEPPNSNTGELFF
TRBJ1-2,NA,TRBV2,NA,TGTGCCAGCAGTGAACAGGGTTCGGATGGCTACACCTTC,CASSEQGSDGYTF
TRBJ1-2,TRBD1,TRBV7-8,NA,TGTGCCAGCAGCTTAGGGGCAGGGGGCGCAGAATATGGCTACACCTTC,CASSLGAGGAEYGYTF
TRBJ2-7,NA,TRBV14,few,TGTGCCAGCAGCCAAGGTGTGAGTATCGCGGGCAGGGGCCACTACGAGCAGTACTTC,CASSQGVSIAGRGHYEQYF
TRBJ2-1,NA,TRBV9,NA,TGTGCCAGCAGCGTGCTCGCGGGGCCCTACAATGAGCAGTTCTTC,CASSVLAGPYNEQFF
TRBJ2-3,NA,TRBV7-2,NA,TGTGCCAGCAGCACTCTGGATACGCAGTATTTT,CASSTLDTQYF
TRBJ2-5,NA,TRBV2,NA,TGTGCCAGCAGTGAACAGGGGTGGGGTGGGGAGACCCAGTACTTC,CASSEQGWGGETQYF
TRBJ2-1,NA,TRBV5-4,NA,TGTGCCAGCAGACCTGGGATAGGGGAAGGTGTCCATGAGCAGTTCTTC,CASRPGIGEGVHEQFF